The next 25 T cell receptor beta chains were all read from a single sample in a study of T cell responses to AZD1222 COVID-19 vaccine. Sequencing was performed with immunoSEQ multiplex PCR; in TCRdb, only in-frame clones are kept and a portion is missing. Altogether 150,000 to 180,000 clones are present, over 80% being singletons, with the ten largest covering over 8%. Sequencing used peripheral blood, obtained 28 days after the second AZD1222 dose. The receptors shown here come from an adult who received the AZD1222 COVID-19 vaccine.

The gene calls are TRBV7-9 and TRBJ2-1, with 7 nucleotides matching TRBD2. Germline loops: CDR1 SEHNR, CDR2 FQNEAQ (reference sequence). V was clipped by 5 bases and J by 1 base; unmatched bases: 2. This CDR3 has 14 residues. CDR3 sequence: CASSRGGSYNEQFF. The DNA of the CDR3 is TGTGCCAGCAGCCGCGGGGGATCCTACAATGAGCAGTTCTTC.

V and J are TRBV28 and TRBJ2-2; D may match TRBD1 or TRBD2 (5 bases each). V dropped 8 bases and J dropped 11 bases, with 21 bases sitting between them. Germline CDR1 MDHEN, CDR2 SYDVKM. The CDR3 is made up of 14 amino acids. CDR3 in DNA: TGTGCCAGCCTTAGGGACCCGCAGAAAGTTGAGCTGTTTTTT. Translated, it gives CASLRDPQKVELFF.

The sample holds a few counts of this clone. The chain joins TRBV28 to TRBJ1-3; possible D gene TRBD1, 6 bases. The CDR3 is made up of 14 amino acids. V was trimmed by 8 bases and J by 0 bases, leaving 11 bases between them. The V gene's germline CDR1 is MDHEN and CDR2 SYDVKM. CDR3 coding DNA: TGTGCCAGCTCCCGAGGGGGCTCTGGAAACACCATATATTTT. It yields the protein CASSRGGSGNTIYF.

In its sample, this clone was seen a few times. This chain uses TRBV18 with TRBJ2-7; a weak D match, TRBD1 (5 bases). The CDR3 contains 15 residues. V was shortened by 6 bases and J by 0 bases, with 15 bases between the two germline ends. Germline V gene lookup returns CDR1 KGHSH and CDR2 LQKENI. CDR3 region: CASSLGQQSSYEQYF. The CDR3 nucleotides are TGTGCCAGCTCTTTAGGACAACAGAGCTCCTACGAGCAGTACTTC.

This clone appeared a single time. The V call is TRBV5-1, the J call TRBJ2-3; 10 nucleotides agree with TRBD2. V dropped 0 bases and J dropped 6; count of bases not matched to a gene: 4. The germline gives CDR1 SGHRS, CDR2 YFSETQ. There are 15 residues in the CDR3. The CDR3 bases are TGCGCCAGCAGCTTGGCCCTAGCGGGAGCGGATACGCAGTATTTT. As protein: CASSLALAGADTQYF.

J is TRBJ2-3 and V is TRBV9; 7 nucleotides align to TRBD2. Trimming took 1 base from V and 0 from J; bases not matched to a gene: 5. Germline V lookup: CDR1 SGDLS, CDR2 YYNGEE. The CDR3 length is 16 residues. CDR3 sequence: CASSVSSSGSTDTQYF. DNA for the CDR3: TGTGCCAGCAGCGTATCCTCTAGCGGTAGCACAGATACGCAGTATTTT.

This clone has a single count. This chain's CDR3 is CASSLEGRLSSGNTIYF. For the CDR3, the DNA is TGTGCCAGCAGCTTAGAAGGCAGATTGAGCTCTGGAAACACCATATATTTT. The genes are TRBV7-9 and TRBJ1-3, with D uncertain. The CDR3 spans 17 residues. Trimming removed 1 base from V and 0 bases from J, with 13 bases in between. CDR1 is SEHNR, CDR2 FQNEAQ, per germline (reference sequence).

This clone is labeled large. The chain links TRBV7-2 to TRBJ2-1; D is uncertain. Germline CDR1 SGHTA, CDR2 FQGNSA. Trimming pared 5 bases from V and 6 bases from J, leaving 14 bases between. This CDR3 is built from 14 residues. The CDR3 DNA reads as TGTGCCAGCAGCCCCCTCCGTTGGAGCAATGAGCAGTTCTTC. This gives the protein CASSPLRWSNEQFF.

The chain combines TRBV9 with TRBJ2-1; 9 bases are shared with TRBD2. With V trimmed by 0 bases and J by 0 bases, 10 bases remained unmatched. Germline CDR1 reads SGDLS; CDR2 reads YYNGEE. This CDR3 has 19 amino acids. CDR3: CASSVDGLAGVGSYNEQFF. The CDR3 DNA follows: TGTGCCAGCAGCGTAGATGGGTTAGCGGGAGTGGGCTCCTACAATGAGCAGTTCTTC.

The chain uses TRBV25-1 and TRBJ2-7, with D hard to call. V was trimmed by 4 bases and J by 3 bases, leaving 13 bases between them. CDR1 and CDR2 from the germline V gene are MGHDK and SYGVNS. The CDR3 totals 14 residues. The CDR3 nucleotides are TGTGCCAGCAGTGGCAGTTTTACTCACTACGAGCAGTACTTC. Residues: CASSGSFTHYEQYF.

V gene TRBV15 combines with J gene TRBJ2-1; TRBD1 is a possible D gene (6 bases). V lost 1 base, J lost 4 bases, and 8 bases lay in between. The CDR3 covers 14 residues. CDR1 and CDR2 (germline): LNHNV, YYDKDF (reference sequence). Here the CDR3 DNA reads TGTGCCACCAGCAGAGCAACAGGGTACAATGAGCAGTTCTTC. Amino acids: CATSRATGYNEQFF.

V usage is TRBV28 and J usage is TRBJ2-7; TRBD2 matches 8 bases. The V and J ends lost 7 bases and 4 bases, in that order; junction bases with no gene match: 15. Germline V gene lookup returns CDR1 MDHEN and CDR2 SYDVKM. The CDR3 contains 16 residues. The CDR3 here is CASTFQGAGGSYEQYF. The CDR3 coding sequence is TGTGCCAGCACTTTCCAAGGGGCGGGAGGTAGTTACGAGCAGTACTTC.

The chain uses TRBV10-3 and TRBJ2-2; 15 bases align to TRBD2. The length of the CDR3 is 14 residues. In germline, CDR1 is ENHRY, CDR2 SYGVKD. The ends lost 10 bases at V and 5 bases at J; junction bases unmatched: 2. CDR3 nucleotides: TGTGCCACTGGACTAGCGGGAGGGACCGGGGAGCTGTTTTTT. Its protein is CATGLAGGTGELFF.

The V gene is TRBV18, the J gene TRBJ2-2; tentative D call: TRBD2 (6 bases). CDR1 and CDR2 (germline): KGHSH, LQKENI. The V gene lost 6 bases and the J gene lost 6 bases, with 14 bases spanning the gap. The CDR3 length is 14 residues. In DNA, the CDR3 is TGTGCCAGCTCCCCGACACTAGCCTCCGGGGAGCTGTTTTTT. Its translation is CASSPTLASGELFF.

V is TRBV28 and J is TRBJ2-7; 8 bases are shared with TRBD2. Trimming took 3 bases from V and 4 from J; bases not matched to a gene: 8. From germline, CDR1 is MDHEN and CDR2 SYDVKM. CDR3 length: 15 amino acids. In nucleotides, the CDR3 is TGTGCCAGCAGTTTTAGAAGAGCGGGAGAGTACGAGCAGTACTTC. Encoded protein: CASSFRRAGEYEQYF.

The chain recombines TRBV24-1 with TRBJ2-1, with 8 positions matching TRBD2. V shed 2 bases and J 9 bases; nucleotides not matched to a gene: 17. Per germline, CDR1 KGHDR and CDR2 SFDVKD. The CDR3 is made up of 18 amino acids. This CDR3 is CATSDSLTRPGLVVEQFF. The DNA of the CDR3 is TGTGCCACCAGTGATTCCTTAACAAGACCGGGACTAGTTGTTGAGCAGTTCTTC.

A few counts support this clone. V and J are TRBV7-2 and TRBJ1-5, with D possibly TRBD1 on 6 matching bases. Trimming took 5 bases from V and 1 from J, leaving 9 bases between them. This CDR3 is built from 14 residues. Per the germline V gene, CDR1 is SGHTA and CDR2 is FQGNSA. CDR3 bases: TGTGCCAGCAGCGGAGGGACAAGCAATCAGCCCCAGCATTTT. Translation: CASSGGTSNQPQHF. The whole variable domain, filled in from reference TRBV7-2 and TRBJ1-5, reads GAGVSQSPSNKVTEKGKDVELRCDPISGHTALYWYRQSLGQGLEFLIYFQGNSAPDKSGLPSDRFSAERTGGSVSTLTIQRTQQEDSAVYLCASSGGTSNQPQHFGDGTRLSIL.

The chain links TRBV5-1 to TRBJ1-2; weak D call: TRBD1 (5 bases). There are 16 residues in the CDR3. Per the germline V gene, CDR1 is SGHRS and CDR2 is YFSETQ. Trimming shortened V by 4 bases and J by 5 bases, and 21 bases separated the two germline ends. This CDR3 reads CASSPGGTANPYGYTF. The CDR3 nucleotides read TGCGCCAGCAGCCCGGGGGGGACCGCGAACCCATATGGCTACACCTTC.

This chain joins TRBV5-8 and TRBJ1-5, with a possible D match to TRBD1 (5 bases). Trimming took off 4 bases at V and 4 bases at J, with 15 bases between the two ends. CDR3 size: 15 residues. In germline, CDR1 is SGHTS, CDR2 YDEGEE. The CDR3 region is CASSLGGIHNQPQHF. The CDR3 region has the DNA TGTGCCAGCAGCCTCGGGGGAATTCATAATCAGCCCCAGCATTTT.

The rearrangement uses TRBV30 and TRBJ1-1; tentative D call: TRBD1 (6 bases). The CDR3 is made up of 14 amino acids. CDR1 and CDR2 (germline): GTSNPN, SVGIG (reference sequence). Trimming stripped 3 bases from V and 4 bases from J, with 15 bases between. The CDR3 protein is CAWSTGTTATEAFF. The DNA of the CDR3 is TGTGCCTGGAGCACAGGGACTACTGCCACTGAAGCTTTCTTT.

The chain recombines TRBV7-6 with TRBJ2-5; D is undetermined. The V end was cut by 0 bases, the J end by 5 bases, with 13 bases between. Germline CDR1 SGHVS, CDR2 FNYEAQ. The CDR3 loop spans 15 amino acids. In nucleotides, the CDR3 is TGTGCCAGCAGCTTAGCTGGGGAAGTTCTCGAGACCCAGTACTTC. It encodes CASSLAGEVLETQYF.

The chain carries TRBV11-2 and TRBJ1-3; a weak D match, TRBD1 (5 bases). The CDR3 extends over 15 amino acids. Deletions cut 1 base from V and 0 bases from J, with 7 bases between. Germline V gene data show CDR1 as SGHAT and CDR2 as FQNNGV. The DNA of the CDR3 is TGTGCCAGCAGCTTAGGGACACGCTCTGGAAACACCATATATTTT. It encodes CASSLGTRSGNTIYF. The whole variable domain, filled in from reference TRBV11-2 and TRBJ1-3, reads EAGVAQSPRYKIIEKRQSVAFWCNPISGHATLYWYQQILGQGPKLLIQFQNNGVVDDSQLPKDRFSAERLKGVDSTLKIQPAKLEDSAVYLCASSLGTRSGNTIYFGEGSWLTVV.

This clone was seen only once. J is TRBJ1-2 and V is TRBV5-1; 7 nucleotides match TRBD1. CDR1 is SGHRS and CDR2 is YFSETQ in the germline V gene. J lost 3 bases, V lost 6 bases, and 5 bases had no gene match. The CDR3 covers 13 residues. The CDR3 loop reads CASNAGGHYGYTF. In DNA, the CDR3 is TGCGCCAGCAACGCAGGGGGGCACTATGGCTACACCTTC.

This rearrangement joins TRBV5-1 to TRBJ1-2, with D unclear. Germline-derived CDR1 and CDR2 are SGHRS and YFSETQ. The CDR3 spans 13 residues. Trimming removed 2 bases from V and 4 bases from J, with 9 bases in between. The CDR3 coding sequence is TGCGCCAGCAGCTTAGGGCAGATCTATGGCTACACCTTC. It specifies CASSLGQIYGYTF.

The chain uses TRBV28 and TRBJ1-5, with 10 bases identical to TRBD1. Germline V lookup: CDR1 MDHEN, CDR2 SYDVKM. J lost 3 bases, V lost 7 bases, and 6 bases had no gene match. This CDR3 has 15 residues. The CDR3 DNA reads TGTGCCAGCATCGACAGGGGGCGAATCAATCAGCCCCAGCATTTT. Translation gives CASIDRGRINQPQHF.